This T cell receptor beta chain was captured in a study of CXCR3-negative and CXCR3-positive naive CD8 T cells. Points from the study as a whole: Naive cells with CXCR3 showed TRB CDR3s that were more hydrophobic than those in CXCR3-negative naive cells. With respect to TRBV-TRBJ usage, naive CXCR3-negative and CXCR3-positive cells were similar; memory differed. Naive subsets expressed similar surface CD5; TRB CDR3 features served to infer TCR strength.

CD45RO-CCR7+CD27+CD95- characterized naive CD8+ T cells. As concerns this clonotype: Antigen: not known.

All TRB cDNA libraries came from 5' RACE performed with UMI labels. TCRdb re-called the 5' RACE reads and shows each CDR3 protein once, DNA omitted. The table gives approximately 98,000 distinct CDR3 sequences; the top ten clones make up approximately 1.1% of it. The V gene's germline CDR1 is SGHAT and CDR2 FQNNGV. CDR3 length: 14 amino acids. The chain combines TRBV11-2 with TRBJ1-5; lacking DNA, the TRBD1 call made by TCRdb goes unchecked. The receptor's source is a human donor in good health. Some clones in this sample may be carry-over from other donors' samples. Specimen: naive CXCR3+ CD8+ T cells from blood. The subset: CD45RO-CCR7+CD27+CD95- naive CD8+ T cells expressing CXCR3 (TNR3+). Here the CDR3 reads CASSLGAGIWPQHF.